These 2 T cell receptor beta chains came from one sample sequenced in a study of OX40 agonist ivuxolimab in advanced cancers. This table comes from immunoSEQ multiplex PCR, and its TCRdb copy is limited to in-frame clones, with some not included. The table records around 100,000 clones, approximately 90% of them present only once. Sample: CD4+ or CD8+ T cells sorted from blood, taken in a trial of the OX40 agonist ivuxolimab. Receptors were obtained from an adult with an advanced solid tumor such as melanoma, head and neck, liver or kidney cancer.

Here the CDR3 reads CASSTAPGLCNEKLFF. CDR3 nucleotides: TGTGCCAGCAGCACCGCCCCGGGACTGTGTAATGAAAAACTGTTTTTT. The chain employs TRBV21-1 and TRBJ1-4. TRBV21-1 is designated a pseudogene. The CDR3 runs 16 residues.

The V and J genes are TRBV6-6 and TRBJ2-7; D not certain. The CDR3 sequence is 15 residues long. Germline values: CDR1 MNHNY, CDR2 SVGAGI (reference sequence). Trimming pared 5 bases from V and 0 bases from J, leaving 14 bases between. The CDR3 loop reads CASSQDLRSSYEQYF. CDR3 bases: TGTGCCAGCAGTCAAGACCTCAGAAGCTCCTACGAGCAGTACTTC.